This TCR beta chain was found in a study of cytomegalovirus exposure and HLA in healthy donors. Whole-study findings and limits: In an earlier analysis, in about 530 donors, most V segments appeared productive either ~87% or ~30% of the time.

A note on this clone: Its specificity is unknown.

Germline V gene lookup returns CDR1 SEHNR and CDR2 FQNEAQ (reference sequence). V lost 3 bases and J 4 bases, leaving 9 bases between the germline ends. This CDR3 is 13 amino acids long. As for the donors, each was a healthy bone marrow donor. Primers for the PCR totalled 60 Vbeta and 13 Jbeta. Clones were sequenced by immunoSEQ multiplex PCR, and TCRdb holds only the in-frame ones, with some missing. Of 140,000 or so clones detected, around 79% appear once; the ten largest clones hold 1.5% to 2%. Sequencing was carried out using PBMCs. The receptor was derived from a woman aged 25 to 39 in good health and CMV-seronegative. The chain uses TRBV7-9 and TRBJ1-2; no reliable D call. The CDR3 DNA sequence: TGTGCCAGCAGCTTGGCGGGGTTCTATGGCTACACCTTC. Translating gives CASSLAGFYGYTF.